These T cell receptor beta chains were read from a single sample in a study of T cells in Graves' hyperthyroidism and ophthalmopathy. Via MiXCR, TCRdb re-called the multiplex PCR reads, giving one row per CDR3 protein. In the table there are about 400,000 distinct CDR3 sequences, over 12% of which are singletons. Input material: blood. The source is a man between 50 and 59 years old with Graves' ophthalmopathy. Each CDR3 is given with its conserved first and last residue. A D gene is named only where the DNA matches it firmly. Only some rows state a clone size, as once, few, many or a class for expanded clones.

d_gene	len	v_gene	j_gene	abundance	CDR3nt	CDR3aa
TRBD1	15	TRBV9	TRBJ2-2	-	TGTGCCAGCAGCCCCTGGACAGGGGAAGCCGGGGAGCTGTTTTTT	CASSPWTGEAGELFF
-	14	TRBV20-1	TRBJ1-3	-	TGCAGTGCCACCTGGGCGAGTCAGGGAAACACCATATATTTT	CSATWASQGNTIYF
TRBD2	14	TRBV10-3	TRBJ2-7	-	TGTGCCATCAAAAGACTAGCGGAGTCCTACGAGCAGTACTTC	CAIKRLAESYEQYF
TRBD2	14	TRBV2	TRBJ2-5	many	TGTGCCAGCAGTGAAGGGGGACTAGTCGAGACCCAGTACTTC	CASSEGGLVETQYF
TRBD1	17	TRBV14	TRBJ2-6	-	TGTGCCAGCAGCCTTGAACAGGGGGCGTTTGGGGCCAACGTCCTGACTTTC	CASSLEQGAFGANVLTF
-	14	TRBV6-6	TRBJ1-2	-	TGTGCCAGCAGTTACTCGTCGGTTAACTATGGCTACACCTTC	CASSYSSVNYGYTF
-	15	TRBV10-3	TRBJ2-1	few	TGTGCCATCAGGCGGGACAGCCTGACCTACAATGAGCAGTTCTTC	CAIRRDSLTYNEQFF
TRBD2	16	TRBV5-1	TRBJ2-3	few	TGCGCCAGCAGCACCGGGACTAGCGGGATGGCAGATACGCAGTATTTT	CASSTGTSGMADTQYF
-	13	TRBV3-1	TRBJ1-2	many	TGTGCCAGCAGCCAGGAGACAGCGTGGGGCTACACCTTC	CASSQETAWGYTF
TRBD2	15	TRBV27	TRBJ2-7	few	TGTGCCAGCAGTTTTACTAGCGGGAGTGCCTACGAGCAGTACTTC	CASSFTSGSAYEQYF
TRBD1	14	TRBV7-2	TRBJ2-1	many	TGTGCCAGCAGCCTTGAAAGGGGGCGCAATGAGCAGTTCTTC	CASSLERGRNEQFF
-	13	TRBV2	TRBJ1-2	many	TGTGCCAGCAGTGATCAGCACCAGAATGGCTACACCTTC	CASSDQHQNGYTF
-	15	TRBV3-1	TRBJ2-5	few	TGTGCCAGCAGCGCAGGGAGAGGGGTCGGAGAGACCCAGTACTTC	CASSAGRGVGETQYF
TRBD2	14	TRBV9	TRBJ2-7	many	TGTGCCAGCAGCCCCGGGACTAGCGTCTACGAGCAGTGCTTC	CASSPGTSVYEQCF
TRBD2	18	TRBV11-2	TRBJ2-3	-	TGTGCCAGCAGCTTAGAGGCTAGCGGGCCCGGTAGCACAGATACGCAGTATTTT	CASSLEASGPGSTDTQYF
-	15	TRBV2	TRBJ2-5	few	TGTGCCAGCAGTGAACTGGGGGCAGGCCAAGAGACCCAGTACTTC	CASSELGAGQETQYF
TRBD2	13	TRBV2	TRBJ2-1	many	TGTGCCAGCATTCCGGGGGGGGAAAATGAGCAGTTCTTC	CASIPGGENEQFF
-	12	TRBV30	TRBJ1-1	few	TGTGCCTGGAGTCGCCTGGGCGCAATATCTTTCTTT	CAWSRLGAISFF
-	13	TRBV3-1	TRBJ1-1	many	TGTGCCAGCAGCCAAGATATGGGAAGCGAAGCTTTCTTT	CASSQDMGSEAFF
-	12	TRBV28	TRBJ2-1	many	TGTGCCAGCAGGTTCAGGGATACGGAGCAGTTCTTC	CASRFRDTEQFF
TRBD2	14	TRBV12-3/TRBV12-4	TRBJ2-7	few	TGTGCCAGCAGCGAAAGCGGGGTCTCCTACGAGCAGTACTTC	CASSESGVSYEQYF
TRBD1	16	TRBV4-2	TRBJ2-7	many	TGTGCCAGCAGCCAAGGGTACAGGGGCAGGTCCCACGAGCAGTACTTC	CASSQGYRGRSHEQYF
-	14	TRBV4-1	TRBJ2-5	-	TGCGCCAGCAGCCAGGACCCCGCGGGAGAGACCCAGTACTTC	CASSQDPAGETQYF
-	15	TRBV20-1	TRBJ2-2	few	TGCAGTGTTAGAGATTTCGGGACGAACACCGGGGAGCTGTTTTTT	CSVRDFGTNTGELFF
-	16	TRBV7-6	TRBJ2-7	few	TGTGCCAGCAGCTTATCCACCCCGAACGAGAGACACGAGCAGTACTTC	CASSLSTPNERHEQYF
TRBD1	15	TRBV19	TRBJ1-2	-	TGTGCCAGTAGTATCGGACAGGGGGGCATCTATGGCTACACCTTC	CASSIGQGGIYGYTF
-	14	TRBV24-1	TRBJ2-1	many	TGTGCCACCAGTGGGGGGAACAGGCGCTATGAGCAGTTCTTC	CATSGGNRRYEQFF
-	14	TRBV7-9	TRBJ2-5	few	TGTGCCAGCACCGACTCCGAAGAAAGAGAGACCCAGTACTTC	CASTDSEERETQYF
-	12	TRBV29-1	TRBJ1-2	-	TGCAGCGTCGAAGGGCGCGGCTATGGCTACACCTTC	CSVEGRGYGYTF
-	15	TRBV15	TRBJ2-2	-	TGTGCCACCAGCAGAGATGATTCCGTGGTCGGGGAGCTGTTTTTT	CATSRDDSVVGELFF
-	12	TRBV7-9	TRBJ2-1	-	TGTGCCAGCAGCATCAAGGGGGATGAGCAGTTCTTC	CASSIKGDEQFF
TRBD1	15	TRBV7-6	TRBJ2-5	many	TGTGCCAGCAGCTACAAATCGACAGGGTTGGAGACCCAGTACTTC	CASSYKSTGLETQYF
TRBD2	19	TRBV7-8	TRBJ2-1	many	TGTGCCAGCAGCTTAGATAGACTAGCGGGAGTTAGAGCCTACAATGAGCAGTTCTTC	CASSLDRLAGVRAYNEQFF
-	13	TRBV2	TRBJ1-1	many	TGTGCCAGCAGTGTGGACAGCAACACTGAAGCTTTCTTT	CASSVDSNTEAFF
-	17	TRBV3-1	TRBJ1-4	-	TGTGCCAGCAGCCAAGATGCGACACCTTCGACTAATGAAAAACTGTTTTTT	CASSQDATPSTNEKLFF
-	14	TRBV4-1	TRBJ1-3	once	TGCGCCAGCAGCCCGCGGACAGCAGGAAACACCATATATTTT	CASSPRTAGNTIYF
-	16	TRBV6-1	TRBJ2-1	many	TGTGCCAGCAGGATCAATGGGGCGGTCTCCTACAATGAGCAGTTCTTC	CASRINGAVSYNEQFF
-	11	TRBV29-1	TRBJ2-7	many	TGCAGCGGGGGGACGTCCTACGAGCAGTACTTC	CSGGTSYEQYF